This T cell receptor (beta chain) was found in a study of blood T cell repertoires in COVID-19. The overall study: Sample material is recorded as cDNA or gDNA derived from T cells, B-cell-depleted T cells, or PBMCs.

Clinical history reported by participants formed the basis on which cohorts were assigned. Authors' processing steps: Nucleated cell counts were estimated from reference gene primer amplification. The assay was immunoSEQ multiplex PCR, and TCRdb's table has in-frame clones only and misses some. V, J and clone size are taken as reported in that table, and D and trimming were inferred from the DNA itself. This sample has approximately 270,000 clones; approximately 90% occur once, and the top ten carry over 4%. Sequenced input: PBMCs or T cells enriched from blood (not recorded which). The origin of this receptor is a woman aged 25 to 39 with acute COVID-19.

CDR3 residues: CASRVGRRVDNEQFF. CDR3 nucleotides: TGTGCCAGCAGGGTGGGGCGGAGGGTGGACAATGAGCAGTTCTTC. The chain links TRBV2 to TRBJ2-1; a weak D match, TRBD2 (6 bases). V lost 6 bases, J lost 5 bases, and 17 bases lay in between. The CDR3 totals 15 residues. In germline, CDR1 is SNHLY, CDR2 FYNNEI.